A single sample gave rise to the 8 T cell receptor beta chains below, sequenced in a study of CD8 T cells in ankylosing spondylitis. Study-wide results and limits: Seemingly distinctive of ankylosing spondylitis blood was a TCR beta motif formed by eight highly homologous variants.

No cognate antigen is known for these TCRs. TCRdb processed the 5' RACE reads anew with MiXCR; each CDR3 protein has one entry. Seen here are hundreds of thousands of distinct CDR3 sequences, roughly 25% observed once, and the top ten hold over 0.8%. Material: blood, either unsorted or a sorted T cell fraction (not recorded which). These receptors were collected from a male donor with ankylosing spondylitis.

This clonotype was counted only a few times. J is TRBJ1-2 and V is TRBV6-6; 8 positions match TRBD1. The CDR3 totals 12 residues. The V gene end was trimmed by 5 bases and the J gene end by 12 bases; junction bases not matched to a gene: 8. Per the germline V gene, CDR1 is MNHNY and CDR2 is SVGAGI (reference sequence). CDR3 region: CASSKGQGTDTF. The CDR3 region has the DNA TGTGCCAGCAGTAAAGGACAGGGTACGGACACCTTC.

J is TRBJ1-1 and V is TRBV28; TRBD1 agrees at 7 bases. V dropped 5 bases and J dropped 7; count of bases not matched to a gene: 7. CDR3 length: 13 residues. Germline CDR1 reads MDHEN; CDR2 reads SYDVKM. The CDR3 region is CASSPQQGIEAFF. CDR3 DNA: TGTGCCAGCAGTCCCCAACAGGGGATTGAAGCTTTCTTT.

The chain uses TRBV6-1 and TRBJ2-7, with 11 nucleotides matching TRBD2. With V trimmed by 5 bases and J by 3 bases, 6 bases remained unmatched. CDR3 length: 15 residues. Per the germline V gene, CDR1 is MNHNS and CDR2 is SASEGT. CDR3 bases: TGTGCCAGCAGTCGACTAGCGGGAACCTTCTACGAGCAGTACGTC. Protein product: CASSRLAGTFYEQYV.

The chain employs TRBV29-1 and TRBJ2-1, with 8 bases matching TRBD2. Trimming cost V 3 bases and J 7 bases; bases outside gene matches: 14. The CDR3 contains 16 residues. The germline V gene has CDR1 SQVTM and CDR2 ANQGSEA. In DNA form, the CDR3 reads TGCAGCGTTGAGGGCGGGAGGAACCCCTACCCAAATGAGCAGTTCTTC. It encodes CSVEGGRNPYPNEQFF.

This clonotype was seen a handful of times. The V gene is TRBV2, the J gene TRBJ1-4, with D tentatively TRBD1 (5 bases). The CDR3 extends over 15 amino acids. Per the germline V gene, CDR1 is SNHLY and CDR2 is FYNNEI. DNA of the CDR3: TGTGCTACCAAGGGACTCCGAGCGGATAATGAAAAACTGTTTTTT. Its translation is CATKGLRADNEKLFF.

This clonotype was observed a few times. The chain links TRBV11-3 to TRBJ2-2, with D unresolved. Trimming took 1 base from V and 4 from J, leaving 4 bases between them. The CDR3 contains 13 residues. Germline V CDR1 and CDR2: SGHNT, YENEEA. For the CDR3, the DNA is TGTGCCAGCAGCTTAGCACGCACCGGGGAGCTGTTTTTT. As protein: CASSLARTGELFF. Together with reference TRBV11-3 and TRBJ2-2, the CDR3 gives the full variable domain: EAGVVQSPRYKIIEKKQPVAFWCNPISGHNTLYWYLQNLGQGPELLIRYENEEAVDDSQLPKDRFSAERLKGVDSTLKIQPAELGDSAVYLCASSLARTGELFFGEGSRLTVL.

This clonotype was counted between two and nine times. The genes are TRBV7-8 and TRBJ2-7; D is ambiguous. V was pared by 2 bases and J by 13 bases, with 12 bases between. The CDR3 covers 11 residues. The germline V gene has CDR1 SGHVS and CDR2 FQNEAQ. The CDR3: CASSLQELLYF. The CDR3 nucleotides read TGTGCCAGCAGCTTACAGGAGCTCCTCTACTTC.

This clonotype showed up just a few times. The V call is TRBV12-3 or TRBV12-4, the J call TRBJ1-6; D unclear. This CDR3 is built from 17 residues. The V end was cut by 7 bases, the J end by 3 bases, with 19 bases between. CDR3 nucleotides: TGTGCCAGCAACCTCGTGGACGGGAGGGTCTATAATTCACCCCTCCACTTT. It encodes CASNLVDGRVYNSPLHF.